This TCR beta chain originates from a study of OX40 agonist ivuxolimab in advanced cancers. Study-wide background: It was permissible to have had prior anti-PD-1, anti-PD-L1 or anti-CTLA-4 therapy, and around 40% had some.

Peripheral blood came from all dose cohorts at three timepoints. Study outcomes and limitations: Still undetermined is the antigen specificity of the expanded peripheral T cells.

The method was immunoSEQ multiplex PCR; TCRdb's version includes in-frame clones alone and lacks a portion of them. In the table there are some 100,000 clones, around 90% of which are singletons. To note about this clone: Its antigen is not known.

The receptor comes from an adult with an advanced solid tumor such as melanoma, head and neck, liver or kidney cancer. The sequenced sample was CD4+ or CD8+ T cells sorted from blood, obtained in a trial of the OX40 agonist ivuxolimab.

CDR3 in DNA: TGTGCCAGCAGCTGGGACAACTATGGCTACACCTTC. Translated: CASSWDNYGYTF. This chain connects TRBV6-6 to TRBJ1-2, with D maybe TRBD1 (5 bases). Deletions cut 6 bases from V and 2 bases from J, with 7 bases between. The CDR3 totals 12 residues. The germline V gene encodes CDR1 MNHNY and CDR2 SVGAGI (reference sequence).